A selection of T cell receptor beta chains follows, all from one sample in a study of blood T cell repertoires in COVID-19. Measured with immunoSEQ multiplex PCR; TCRdb has only the in-frame clones, and not every one. Of tens of thousands of clones in the sample, about 88% were seen once. Sequencing was performed on peripheral blood. These receptors all stem from a woman older than 75 with active COVID-19. Each CDR3 is given with its conserved first and last residue.

v_call: TRBV5-1; cdr3_aa: CASSPGQIATNEKLFF
v_call: TRBV29-1; cdr3_aa: CSVEEQGQGEQFF
v_call: TRBV5-4; cdr3_aa: CASSYRQQETQYF
v_call: TRBV30; cdr3_aa: CAWSSGQSSYNEQFF
v_call: TRBV7-2; cdr3_aa: CASSFFPGRTEAFF
v_call: TRBV6-1; cdr3_aa: CASSEQRGTGELFF
v_call: TRBV6-2/TRBV6-3; cdr3_aa: CASSPLAGASYNEQFF
v_call: TRBV6-1; cdr3_aa: CASRERYTGELFF
v_call: TRBV20-1; cdr3_aa: CSASWGRGENGYTF
v_call: TRBV19; cdr3_aa: CASSLGTSGTREQYF